This TCR beta chain was observed in a study of Ad26.COV2.S vaccination and SARS-CoV-2 variants. Findings of the study overall: Similar non-spike TCR breadth was observed in recipients of vaccine and of placebo.

Treatment meaning: some 19 received Ad26.COV2.S at low or high dose, single or two shots; about five received placebo; per-sample allocation not given. Day 63 following the first vaccine or placebo injection was when the samples were taken. An Ad26 vector expressing Wuhan-strain SARS-CoV-2 spike constituted the vaccine. Trimming shortened V by 11 bases and J by 3 bases, and 19 bases separated the two germline ends. Germline assignment: CDR1 SNHLY and CDR2 FYNNEI. The CDR3 is 14 residues long. The assay was immunoSEQ multiplex PCR, and TCRdb's table has in-frame clones only and misses some. The top ten clones hold over 9% of a sample with hundreds of thousands of clones, approximately 90% of them seen once. As for this clone: As yet, its antigen is unknown.

The sequencing here drew on peripheral blood, taken in a trial of Ad26.COV2.S vaccine versus placebo. This clonotype originated in a person between 18 and 65 years old who received the Ad26.COV2.S COVID-19 vaccine or a placebo. The chain joins TRBV2 to TRBJ1-1, with a weak D call TRBD1 (5 bases). CDR3 nucleotides: TGTGCCTCCCAGGTGGCAGGGAGCGACACTGAAGCTTTCTTT. It encodes CASQVAGSDTEAFF.